The T cell receptor (beta chain) under discussion was sequenced for a study of OX40 agonist ivuxolimab in advanced cancers. Study background: In three patients, partial responses were observed, one with hepatocellular carcinoma and two with cutaneous melanoma.

Of note for this clone: Its antigen remains unknown.

Measured with immunoSEQ multiplex PCR; TCRdb has only the in-frame clones, and not every one. The sample yields 15,000 to 20,000 clones, roughly two thirds seen once. Patients were excluded for autoimmune disease history or systemic immunosuppression. Germline CDR1 reads MNHNY; CDR2 reads SVGAGI (reference sequence). CDR3 length: 15 residues. V lost 5 bases to trimming and J lost 5 bases; unmatched junction nucleotides: 8. Findings and caveats of the study: Researchers did not establish what antigens the expanded peripheral T cells target. At 0.1 to 3.0 mg/kg, clonal expansion of CD4+ and CD8+ blood T cells had occurred by week 6.

This clonotype was obtained from an adult with an advanced solid tumor such as melanoma, head and neck, liver or kidney cancer. This specimen consisted of CD4+ or CD8+ T cells sorted from blood, obtained in a trial of the OX40 agonist ivuxolimab. The chain has TRBV6-6 and TRBJ2-7; 11 nucleotides match TRBD1. The CDR3 DNA sequence: TGTGCCAGCAGTCCGGGGACAGGGGGTCTGAACGAGCAGTACTTC. It yields the protein CASSPGTGGLNEQYF.